This entry features one TCR beta chain sequence. Its antigen is unknown. The CDR3 is 15 amino acids. The germline gives CDR1 MNHNY, CDR2 SVGAGI (reference sequence). Trimming removed 0 bases at V and 5 bases at J, with 11 bases between. Amplification used 60 Vbeta primers and 13 Jbeta primers. Profiled with immunoSEQ multiplex PCR; TCRdb holds only in-frame clones, not every one. This sample carries over 85,000 clones, less than 10% of them seen once, and the ten largest clones take about 2%. This sample stems from a study of cytomegalovirus exposure and HLA in healthy donors. Findings and limits, study-wide: Using the classifier, cytomegalovirus status was reportedly diagnosed with high specificity and sensitivity. An assumption of roughly uniform sequencing depth across donors underlay the presence/absence analyses. Other equally common chains were less clonally expanded than HLA-associated TCR beta chains, a later analysis showed.

The rearrangement links TRBV6-6 to TRBJ2-1, with D maybe TRBD2 (6 bases). The receptor was isolated from a man aged 50 or older in good health and CMV-seronegative. The sample comprised PBMCs. CDR3 nucleotide sequence: TGTGCCAGCAGTTACTCTAATGGGGGGAACAATGAGCAGTTCTTC. It encodes CASSYSNGGNNEQFF.